The rows below give T cell receptor beta chains drawn from one sample of a study of blood T cell repertoires in COVID-19. The protocol was immunoSEQ multiplex PCR, while the TCRdb copy is restricted to in-frame clones and leaves out a portion. Of about 200,000 clones in the sample, approximately 86% were seen once. The sample comprised peripheral blood. These receptor sequences come from a man in his fifties or sixties with acute or convalescent COVID-19. The CDR3 runs from the conserved cysteine through the conserved F or W. Each record gives: J gene, clone size, D gene, V gene, CDR3 DNA, CDR3 protein. A D gene is named only where the DNA matches it firmly. Some rows have no size entry. The others give once, few or many, or a class for an expanded clone.

J: TRBJ1-1; size: NA; D: TRBD1; V: TRBV10-2; DNA: TGCGCCAGCCAACGGACAGGGAACACTGAAGCTTTCTTT; CDR3: CASQRTGNTEAFF
J: TRBJ1-6; size: NA; D: NA; V: TRBV25-1; DNA: TGTGCCAGCTGGTCAGGCACCAATTCACCCCTCCACTTT; CDR3: CASWSGTNSPLHF
J: TRBJ2-7; size: NA; D: NA; V: TRBV6-5; DNA: TGTGCCAGCAGCCGACAGGATTTTACCTACGAGCAGTACTTC; CDR3: CASSRQDFTYEQYF
J: TRBJ1-6; size: NA; D: TRBD1; V: TRBV6-5; DNA: TGTGCCAGCAGAGGGGGACAGGGGGCAAATTCACCCCTCCACTTT; CDR3: CASRGGQGANSPLHF
J: TRBJ1-4; size: NA; D: NA; V: TRBV5-6; DNA: TGTGCCAGCAGCCGAACAGGGTACGGTGAAAAACTGTTTTTT; CDR3: CASSRTGYGEKLFF
J: TRBJ1-2; size: NA; D: TRBD1; V: TRBV11-1; DNA: TGTGCCAGCAGCTTAGGGGACAGGGTCTTTGGCTACACCTTC; CDR3: CASSLGDRVFGYTF
J: TRBJ2-7; size: NA; D: NA; V: TRBV7-8; DNA: TGTGCCAGCAGCTTAGGTGTACAGGGCCGAACCTACGAGCAGTACTTC; CDR3: CASSLGVQGRTYEQYF
J: TRBJ1-3; size: once; D: NA; V: TRBV3-1/TRBV3-2; DNA: TGTGCCAGCAGCCAAGTCGGCCAGGGGACTGGAAACACCATATATTTT; CDR3: CASSQVGQGTGNTIYF
J: TRBJ2-3; size: NA; D: NA; V: TRBV11-2; DNA: TGTGCCAGCAGCTTTTTCGGGGGAAACACAGATACGCAGTATTTT; CDR3: CASSFFGGNTDTQYF
J: TRBJ1-6; size: NA; D: NA; V: TRBV30; DNA: TGTGCCTGGAGCGGTCTTCTCCGGTGGAATTCACCCCTCCACTTT; CDR3: CAWSGLLRWNSPLHF
J: TRBJ2-3; size: NA; D: NA; V: TRBV25-1; DNA: TGTGCCAGCAGTGGTTGGGACTCTCCAGATACGCAGTATTTT; CDR3: CASSGWDSPDTQYF
J: TRBJ2-3; size: NA; D: TRBD2; V: TRBV5-1; DNA: TGCGCCAGCAGCTTGGGCGGGGGGGCAGATACGCAGTATTTT; CDR3: CASSLGGGADTQYF
J: TRBJ2-3; size: once; D: NA; V: TRBV5-3; DNA: TGTGCCAGAAGCTCCCTCAACTCGCGACAGGATACGCAGTATTTT; CDR3: CARSSLNSRQDTQYF
J: TRBJ1-1; size: NA; D: NA; V: TRBV10-1; DNA: TGCGCCAGCAGCCTTCTCAGGGCTCCCACTGAAGCTTTCTTT; CDR3: CASSLLRAPTEAFF
J: TRBJ2-7; size: NA; D: TRBD1; V: TRBV7-8; DNA: TGTGCCAGCAGCCCCAGCAGACTTACAGGGGGTGCCTCCTACGAGCAGTACTTC; CDR3: CASSPSRLTGGASYEQYF
J: TRBJ2-4; size: NA; D: NA; V: TRBV19; DNA: TGTGCCAGTAGTGATCGGGACTGGAAAAACATTCAGTACTTC; CDR3: CASSDRDWKNIQYF
J: TRBJ2-1; size: NA; D: TRBD2; V: TRBV6-5; DNA: TGTGCCAGCAGTCTAGCGGGGGGATACAATGAGCAGTTCTTC; CDR3: CASSLAGGYNEQFF
J: TRBJ1-6; size: NA; D: NA; V: TRBV2; DNA: TGTGCCAGCAGTCCTGGACAGAGAACTTCACCCCTCCACTTT; CDR3: CASSPGQRTSPLHF
J: TRBJ2-3; size: NA; D: TRBD1; V: TRBV7-3; DNA: TGTGCCAGCAGCTTAACGTTGACAGGGGGCGCATCCGATACGCAGTATTTT; CDR3: CASSLTLTGGASDTQYF
J: TRBJ2-1; size: NA; D: TRBD1; V: TRBV15; DNA: TGTGCCACCCTAGGACAGGGCTCCTACAATGAGCAGTTCTTC; CDR3: CATLGQGSYNEQFF
J: TRBJ2-1; size: once; D: TRBD2; V: TRBV18; DNA: TGTGCCAGCTCACACGGACTAGCGGGGGGGAATAACAATGAGCAGTTCTTC; CDR3: CASSHGLAGGNNNEQFF
J: TRBJ2-5; size: NA; D: NA; V: TRBV24-1; DNA: TGTGCCACCAGTGACCCATCCCGAGGTACCCAAGAGACCCAGTACTTC; CDR3: CATSDPSRGTQETQYF
J: TRBJ2-3; size: NA; D: TRBD1; V: TRBV6-5; DNA: TGTGCCAGCAGAGGGGACAGGCCCAGCACAGATACGCAGTATTTT; CDR3: CASRGDRPSTDTQYF
J: TRBJ2-1; size: NA; D: NA; V: TRBV7-8; DNA: TGTGCCAGCAGATTAGGGGGAGGGGGTAATGAGCAGTTCTTC; CDR3: CASRLGGGGNEQFF
J: TRBJ2-5; size: NA; D: TRBD1; V: TRBV7-3; DNA: TGTGCCAGCAGCTTAGGGGACAGGATAGGCGAAGAGACCCAGTACTTC; CDR3: CASSLGDRIGEETQYF
J: TRBJ1-5; size: NA; D: NA; V: TRBV7-8; DNA: TGTGCCAGCAGCTTAGAGGGGCGGATCAATCAGCCCCAGCATTTT; CDR3: CASSLEGRINQPQHF
J: TRBJ1-5; size: medium-sized; D: NA; V: TRBV3-1/TRBV3-2; DNA: TGTGCCAGCAGCCAAGACCTTAATCAGCCCCAGCATTTT; CDR3: CASSQDLNQPQHF
J: TRBJ1-5; size: few; D: TRBD1; V: TRBV18; DNA: TGTGCCAGCTCAGAGGACAGGTACTTAAGACAGCCCCAGCATTTT; CDR3: CASSEDRYLRQPQHF
J: TRBJ2-7; size: few; D: TRBD1; V: TRBV18; DNA: TGTGCCAGCTCACGCCGACAGGGGGCGACCTACGAGCAGTACTTC; CDR3: CASSRRQGATYEQYF
J: TRBJ2-1; size: NA; D: TRBD1; V: TRBV6-5; DNA: TGTGCCAGCAGTCCCCAGGGACAGGGTGGGAGAGAGCAGTTCTTC; CDR3: CASSPQGQGGREQFF
J: TRBJ2-1; size: NA; D: TRBD2; V: TRBV27; DNA: TGTGCCAGCAGTTTAACGCGGGGGGGCCTGGGTGAGCAGTTCTTC; CDR3: CASSLTRGGLGEQFF
J: TRBJ1-2; size: few; D: NA; V: TRBV2; DNA: TGTGCCAGCAGACTACGGGGACTCTTAAACTATGGCTACACCTTC; CDR3: CASRLRGLLNYGYTF
J: TRBJ2-2; size: NA; D: TRBD1; V: TRBV27; DNA: TGTGCCAGCAGTTTACAGGGCAGGGGGCTTGCCGGGGAGCTGTTTTTT; CDR3: CASSLQGRGLAGELFF
J: TRBJ2-7; size: NA; D: TRBD1; V: TRBV4-1; DNA: TGCGCCAGCAGCCGGGGACAGGGAGGCGAGCAGTACTTC; CDR3: CASSRGQGGEQYF
J: TRBJ2-3; size: NA; D: NA; V: TRBV18; DNA: TGTGCCAGCTCACAGGACGCGGGCCCCAGCACAGATACGCAGTATTTT; CDR3: CASSQDAGPSTDTQYF
J: TRBJ2-3; size: NA; D: TRBD1; V: TRBV6-5; DNA: TGTGCCAGCAATCCGGGACAGGGGGCGGCAGATACGCAGTATTTT; CDR3: CASNPGQGAADTQYF
J: TRBJ2-5; size: NA; D: TRBD2; V: TRBV19; DNA: TGTGCCAGTAGTACGACTAGCGGGGGAGAGACCCAGTACTTC; CDR3: CASSTTSGGETQYF
J: TRBJ2-3; size: NA; D: TRBD2; V: TRBV5-5; DNA: TGTGCCAGCAGCTTGGCAACTAGCGGGGGGTTAGGTACGCAGTATTTT; CDR3: CASSLATSGGLGTQYF
J: TRBJ1-3; size: few; D: NA; V: TRBV5-6; DNA: TGTGCCAGCAGCTTGGCATCGTCTGCTCTACGAAACACCATATATTTT; CDR3: CASSLASSALRNTIYF
J: TRBJ1-4; size: NA; D: NA; V: TRBV7-9; DNA: TGTGCCAGCAGCCGGCAGGGGAGAGAAAAACTGTTTTTT; CDR3: CASSRQGREKLFF
J: TRBJ2-3; size: few; D: TRBD2; V: TRBV7-9; DNA: TGTGCCAGCAGTTCGCCCCGCGGGGGGGCAACAGATACGCAGTATTTT; CDR3: CASSSPRGGATDTQYF
J: TRBJ2-1; size: NA; D: TRBD2; V: TRBV27; DNA: TGTGCCAGCAGTTCGGGACTAGCGGGGGTACCCTCCTACAATGAGCAGTTCTTC; CDR3: CASSSGLAGVPSYNEQFF
J: TRBJ1-1; size: NA; D: TRBD1; V: TRBV5-1; DNA: TGCGCCAGCAGCCCCGGGACAGGAAGCTTGAACACTGAAGCTTTCTTT; CDR3: CASSPGTGSLNTEAFF
J: TRBJ1-1; size: NA; D: TRBD1; V: TRBV12-3/TRBV12-4; DNA: TGTGCCAGCAGTACCTACAGGGGTGAAGCTTTCTTT; CDR3: CASSTYRGEAFF